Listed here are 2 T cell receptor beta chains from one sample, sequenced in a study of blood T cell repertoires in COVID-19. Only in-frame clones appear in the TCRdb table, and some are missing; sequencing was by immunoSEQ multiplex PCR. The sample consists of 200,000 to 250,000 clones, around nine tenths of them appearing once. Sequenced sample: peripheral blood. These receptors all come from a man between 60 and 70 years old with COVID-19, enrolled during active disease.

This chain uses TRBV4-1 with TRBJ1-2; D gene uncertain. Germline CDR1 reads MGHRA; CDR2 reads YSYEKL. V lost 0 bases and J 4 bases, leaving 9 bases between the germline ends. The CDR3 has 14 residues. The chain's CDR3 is CASSQDGDLYGYTF. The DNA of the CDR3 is TGCGCCAGCAGCCAAGACGGGGATCTCTATGGCTACACCTTC.

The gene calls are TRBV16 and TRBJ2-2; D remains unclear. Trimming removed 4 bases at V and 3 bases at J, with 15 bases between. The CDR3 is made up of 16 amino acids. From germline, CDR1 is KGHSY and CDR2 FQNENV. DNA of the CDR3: TGTGCCAGCAGCCGAACCCTCTGGCTGGACACCGGGGAGCTGTTTTTT. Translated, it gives CASSRTLWLDTGELFF.